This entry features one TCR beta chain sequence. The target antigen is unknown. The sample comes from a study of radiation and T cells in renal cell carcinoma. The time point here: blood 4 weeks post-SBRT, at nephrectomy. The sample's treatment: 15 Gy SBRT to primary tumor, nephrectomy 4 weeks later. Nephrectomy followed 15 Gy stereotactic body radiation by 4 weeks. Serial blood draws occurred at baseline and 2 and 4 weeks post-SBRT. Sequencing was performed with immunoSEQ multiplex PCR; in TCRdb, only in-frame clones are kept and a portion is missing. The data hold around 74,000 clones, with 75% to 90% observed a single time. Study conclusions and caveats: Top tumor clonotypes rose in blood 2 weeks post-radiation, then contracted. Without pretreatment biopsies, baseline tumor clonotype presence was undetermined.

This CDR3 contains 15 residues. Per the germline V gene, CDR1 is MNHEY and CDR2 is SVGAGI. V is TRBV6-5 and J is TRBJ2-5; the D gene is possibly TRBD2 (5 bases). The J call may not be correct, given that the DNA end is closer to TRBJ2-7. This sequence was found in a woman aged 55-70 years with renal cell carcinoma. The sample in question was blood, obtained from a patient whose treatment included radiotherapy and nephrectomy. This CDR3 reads CASSYSKGGLYEQYF. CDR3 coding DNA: TGTGCCAGCAGTTACTCGAAAGGCGGACTCTACGAGCAGTACTTC.